The next 27 T cell receptor beta chains were all read from a single sample in a study of cytomegalovirus exposure and HLA in healthy donors. It was with 60 Vbeta and 13 Jbeta primers that the PCR ran. Generated by immunoSEQ multiplex PCR, the TCRdb table keeps only in-frame clones and is missing some. The sample carries around 60,000 clones, around 68% recorded once. The material sequenced was PBMCs. Source of these receptors: a man between 45 and 60 years old in good health and CMV-seropositive.

V usage is TRBV6-1 and J usage is TRBJ2-7, with 7 bases fitting TRBD1. V lost 2 bases, J lost 3 bases, and 10 bases stayed unmatched. The V gene's germline CDR1 is MNHNS and CDR2 SASEGT. This CDR3 is 16 amino acids long. The CDR3 DNA sequence: TGTGCCAGCAGTGAACGCCTTTTGGGGACAGTCTACGAGCAGTACTTC. Protein product: CASSERLLGTVYEQYF.

The chain recombines TRBV14 with TRBJ2-1; D possibly corresponds to TRBD2 (6 bases). Germline V lookup: CDR1 SGHDN, CDR2 FVKESK. The CDR3 runs 16 residues. The V gene lost 0 bases and the J gene lost 4 bases, with 13 bases spanning the gap. The DNA for the CDR3 is TGTGCCAGCAGCCAAGATCGGAAGCGGGTGTACAATGAGCAGTTCTTC. As protein: CASSQDRKRVYNEQFF.

The CDR3 sequence is CASSLDRAGVAEAFF. The CDR3, as DNA: TGTGCCAGCAGCTTAGACAGGGCGGGTGTGGCTGAAGCTTTCTTT. The chain combines TRBV7-9 with TRBJ1-1, with a tentative D call TRBD1 (6 bases). Trimming stripped 1 base from V and 6 bases from J, with 15 bases between. The CDR3 loop spans 15 amino acids. The germline gives CDR1 SEHNR, CDR2 FQNEAQ (reference sequence).

The chain recombines TRBV5-4 with TRBJ2-7; D remains unclear. The CDR3 loop spans 13 amino acids. Per the germline V gene, CDR1 is SGHNT and CDR2 is YYREEE (reference sequence). Trimming stripped 0 bases from V and 7 bases from J, with 11 bases between. This CDR3 reads CASSLELLGEQYF. The CDR3 coding sequence is TGTGCCAGCAGCTTGGAACTCCTCGGGGAGCAGTACTTC.

V and J are TRBV4-1 and TRBJ1-2; D is perhaps TRBD1 (6 bases). Trimming left V 4 bases short and J 0 bases short, with 15 bases between. The CDR3 consists of 16 residues. CDR1 and CDR2 (germline): MGHRA, YSYEKL. The CDR3 coding sequence is TGCGCCAGCAGCCGAACGGACAGAGGGACTAACTATGGCTACACCTTC. It yields the protein CASSRTDRGTNYGYTF.

The chain joins TRBV7-9 to TRBJ2-2; 11 positions match TRBD2. Germline V gives CDR1 SEHNR, CDR2 FQNEAQ (reference sequence). The CDR3 loop spans 16 amino acids. The trim removed 6 bases at V and 3 bases at J, leaving 6 bases unmatched. CDR3 DNA sequence: TGTGCCAGCAGTACTACTAGCGGGAGTTACACCGGGGAGCTGTTTTTT. Translation: CASSTTSGSYTGELFF.

The chain carries TRBV30 and TRBJ1-1; D is perhaps TRBD1 (5 bases). Germline CDR1 is GTSNPN and CDR2 is SVGIG (reference sequence). The CDR3 spans 13 residues. V was pared by 1 base and J by 11 bases, with 17 bases between. CDR3 in DNA: TGTGCCTGGAGTGCGCAGGGTTTAGTCCGGGCTTTCTTT. Its protein product is CAWSAQGLVRAFF. The variable domain in full, completed from reference TRBV30 and TRBJ1-1, reads SQTIHQWPATLVQPVGSPLSLECTVEGTSNPNLYWYRQAAGRGLQLLFYSVGIGQISSEVPQNLSASRPQDRQFILSSKKLLLSDSGFYLCAWSAQGLVRAFFGQGTRLTVV.

The rearrangement links TRBV7-6 to TRBJ2-5, with 9 positions matching TRBD1. The germline V gene has CDR1 SGHVS and CDR2 FNYEAQ. Trimming removed 6 bases from V and 7 bases from J; junction bases left unmatched: 12. The CDR3 is 15 amino acids. CDR3 DNA sequence: TGTGCCAGCAGAAACCCCTACAGGGGGCGGAGGACCCAGTACTTC. This encodes CASRNPYRGRRTQYF.

The chain uses TRBV29-1 and TRBJ2-1, with 9 bases aligning to TRBD1. The CDR3 runs 14 residues. With V trimmed by 5 bases and J by 2 bases, 4 bases remained unmatched. In germline, CDR1 is SQVTM, CDR2 ANQGSEA. CDR3 bases: TGCAGCGTTCTGAGACAGGGGGCCTACAATGAGCAGTTCTTC. Its protein is CSVLRQGAYNEQFF.

The chain employs TRBV27 and TRBJ1-2, with 11 bases matching TRBD1. V was clipped by 5 bases and J by 4 bases; unmatched bases: 3. The CDR3 spans 14 residues. Looked up from germline, CDR1 is MNHEY and CDR2 is SMNVEV (reference sequence). The CDR3 region is CASSRTGGIYGYTF. Written as DNA, the CDR3 is TGTGCCAGCAGTCGGACAGGGGGCATCTATGGCTACACCTTC.

This clone was counted a few times. The rearrangement joins TRBV6-1 to TRBJ2-7; 7 bases align to TRBD1. The germline V gene has CDR1 MNHNS and CDR2 SASEGT. The CDR3 has 15 residues. J gave up 0 bases and V 2 bases, and 4 bases lay outside the gene matches. CDR3 loop: CASSEQGVYSYEQYF. The CDR3 nucleotides are TGTGCCAGCAGTGAACAGGGGGTCTACTCCTACGAGCAGTACTTC.

This chain joins TRBV7-6 and TRBJ1-1, with D maybe TRBD1 (5 bases). Trimming pared 6 bases from V and 0 bases from J, leaving 8 bases between. The CDR3 runs 13 residues. Germline V gives CDR1 SGHVS, CDR2 FNYEAQ. In nucleotides, the CDR3 is TGTGCCAGCAGGAAGACAGTGAACACTGAAGCTTTCTTT. Protein: CASRKTVNTEAFF.

This clone occurred once. The chain couples TRBV19 to TRBJ1-1; TRBD1 agrees at 8 bases. This CDR3 contains 15 residues. Germline trimming cut 3 bases from V and 1 base from J; bases unmatched to any gene: 4. Germline assignment: CDR1 LNHDA and CDR2 SQIVND (reference sequence). The CDR3, as DNA: TGTGCCAGTAGTATCCAAGGGACAGGGAACACTGAAGCTTTCTTT. It codes for CASSIQGTGNTEAFF.

The chain uses TRBV19 and TRBJ2-1; 8 bases line up with TRBD1. Per germline, CDR1 LNHDA and CDR2 SQIVND (reference sequence). The CDR3 contains 13 residues. V dropped 6 bases and J dropped 8; count of bases not matched to a gene: 6. The chain's CDR3 is CASRGQGSDEQFF. The CDR3 region has the DNA TGTGCCAGTAGAGGACAGGGTAGCGATGAGCAGTTCTTC. Using reference TRBV19 and TRBJ2-1 for the parts outside the CDR3, the full variable domain is DGGITQSPKYLFRKEGQNVTLSCEQNLNHDAMYWYRQDPGQGLRLIYYSQIVNDFQKGDIAEGYSVSREKKESFPLTVTSAQKNPTAFYLCASRGQGSDEQFFGPGTRLTVL.

The chain carries TRBV10-3 and TRBJ2-3; TRBD1 agrees at 10 bases. V lost 3 bases and J lost 3; bases outside the gene matches: 6. The germline gives CDR1 ENHRY, CDR2 SYGVKD. The CDR3 has 16 amino acids. In nucleotides, the CDR3 is TGTGCCATCAGTGATCTGGACAGGGGGATAACAGATACGCAGTATTTT. Translation gives CAISDLDRGITDTQYF.

This clone was counted a single time. The V and J genes are TRBV9 and TRBJ2-2; 8 bases fit TRBD1. Germline CDR1 SGDLS, CDR2 YYNGEE. The junction had 4 bases not matched to a gene; V was cut back by 3 bases and J by 6 bases. The CDR3 sequence is 14 residues long. DNA of the CDR3: TGTGCCAGCAGCGGGACAGGGTCGCCCGGGGAGCTGTTTTTT. Protein product: CASSGTGSPGELFF. Looking up the rest from reference TRBV9 and TRBJ2-2 gives the full variable domain: DSGVTQTPKHLITATGQRVTLRCSPRSGDLSVYWYQQSLDQGLQFLIQYYNGEERAKGNILERFSAQQFPDLHSELNLSSLELGDSALYFCASSGTGSPGELFFGEGSRLTVL.

CDR3 coding DNA: TGTGCCAGCAGCTCGGGACAGCATATTACAGATACGCAGTATTTT. Translating gives CASSSGQHITDTQYF. The rearrangement uses TRBV7-8 and TRBJ2-3, with 7 bases fitting TRBD1. Trimming removed 4 bases from V and 3 bases from J; junction bases left unmatched: 7. The CDR3 loop spans 15 amino acids. Germline lookup yields CDR1 SGHVS and CDR2 FQNEAQ.

V and J are TRBV5-1 and TRBJ2-5; the D is unclear. Deletions cut 3 bases from V and 2 bases from J, with 8 bases between. Germline loops: CDR1 SGHRS, CDR2 YFSETQ. The CDR3 totals 13 residues. The CDR3 protein is CASSYPGQETQYF. In DNA, the CDR3 is TGCGCCAGCAGCTATCCAGGACAAGAGACCCAGTACTTC.

This clone has only a few counts. The rearrangement uses TRBV10-1 and TRBJ1-1, with no clear D. Germline V lookup: CDR1 WNHNN, CDR2 SYGVQD (reference sequence). Trimming took off 4 bases at V and 0 bases at J, with 6 bases between the two ends. The CDR3 runs 13 residues. The CDR3 DNA reads TGCGCCAGCAGTGCTCACTTGAACACTGAAGCTTTCTTT. Translating gives CASSAHLNTEAFF.

The chain joins TRBV5-1 to TRBJ2-3; TRBD1 aligns across 12 bases. The ends lost 5 bases at V and 2 bases at J; junction bases unmatched: 6. CDR3 length equals 16 residues. CDR1 and CDR2 (germline): SGHRS, YFSETQ. This CDR3 reads CASRKGQGAPTDTQYF. The CDR3 DNA sequence: TGCGCCAGCAGAAAGGGACAGGGGGCGCCCACAGATACGCAGTATTTT.

On this clone itself: At one end, the junction sequence differs from germline, possibly due to a read error. V gene TRBV7-3 combines with J gene TRBJ2-7, with 13 bases aligning to TRBD2. In germline, CDR1 is SGHTA, CDR2 FQGTGA. This CDR3 has 13 amino acids. CDR3 sequence (DNA): TGTGCCAGCAGCTCCGGGACTAGCGGGATCATTAGCTTC. It yields the protein CASSSGTSGIISF. Variable domain in full (rest from reference TRBV7-3 and TRBJ2-7): GAGVSQTPSNKVTEKGKYVELRCDPISGHTALYWYRQSLGQGPEFLIYFQGTGAADDSGLPNDRFFAVRPEGSVSTLKIQRTERGDSAVYLCASSSGTSGIISFGPGTRLTVT.

This sequence joins TRBV11-2 and TRBJ2-7; D possibly corresponds to TRBD2 (6 bases). The CDR3 has 18 amino acids. With 2 bases removed from V and 5 bases from J, the gap between germline ends came to 25 bases. Germline V gene data show CDR1 as SGHAT and CDR2 as FQNNGV. The CDR3 sequence: CASSLIRTFRAREDEQYF. The CDR3 DNA is TGTGCCAGCAGCTTAATTCGGACCTTCAGGGCTAGGGAGGACGAGCAGTACTTC. Full variable domain (rest looked up from reference TRBV11-2 and TRBJ2-7): EAGVAQSPRYKIIEKRQSVAFWCNPISGHATLYWYQQILGQGPKLLIQFQNNGVVDDSQLPKDRFSAERLKGVDSTLKIQPAKLEDSAVYLCASSLIRTFRAREDEQYFGPGTRLTVT.

In DNA form, the CDR3 reads TGTGCCAGCAGCTTTTGGGACAGGGTAGACTACAATGAGCAGTTCTTC. Translation: CASSFWDRVDYNEQFF. The rearrangement links TRBV13 to TRBJ2-1; 9 nucleotides line up with TRBD1. The CDR3 length is 16 residues. The germline CDR1 and CDR2 sequences are PRHDT and FYEKMQ (reference sequence). Trimming at V came to 3 bases and at J to 3 bases, leaving 6 bases not matched to a gene.

The CDR3 region has the DNA TGCGCCAGCAGCTTGCGCCCGGAGCAAAACTATGGCTACACCTTC. Protein: CASSLRPEQNYGYTF. This sequence joins TRBV5-1 and TRBJ1-2; D is undetermined. The CDR3 is 15 residues long. Trimming shortened V by 1 base and J by 2 bases, and 12 bases separated the two germline ends. Germline CDR1 and CDR2: SGHRS and YFSETQ.

The rearrangement joins TRBV9 to TRBJ1-2; D is uncertain. The CDR3 is made up of 12 amino acids. In germline, CDR1 is SGDLS, CDR2 YYNGEE. V was clipped by 0 bases and J by 13 bases, with 13 bases between them. In DNA, the CDR3 is TGTGCCAGCAGCGTAGGGAGCCGTTCAGCCACCTTC. Amino acid sequence: CASSVGSRSATF.

This clone has only one observation. V and J are TRBV2 and TRBJ1-1; D unclear. This CDR3 contains 13 residues. The V gene lost 1 base and the J gene lost 2 bases, with 5 bases spanning the gap. Germline V CDR1 and CDR2: SNHLY, FYNNEI. Here the CDR3 reads CASSEVINTEAFF. CDR3 sequence (DNA): TGTGCCAGCAGTGAAGTCATCAACACTGAAGCTTTCTTT.

The chain is built from TRBV7-7 and TRBJ2-5; 12 bases are a match to TRBD2. Germline V gene sequence: CDR1 SSHAT, CDR2 FNYEAQ (reference sequence). V gave up 5 bases and J gave up 5 bases; unmatched junction bases: 6. This CDR3 is built from 15 residues. The DNA of the CDR3 is TGTGCCAGCAGCCCTAGCGGGGGGGCCTGGGAGACCCAGTACTTC. Protein sequence: CASSPSGGAWETQYF. The full variable domain, with the rest looked up from reference TRBV7-7 and TRBJ2-5, is GAGVSQSPRYKVTKRGQDVTLRCDPISSHATLYWYQQALGQGPEFLTYFNYEAQPDKSGLPSDRFSAERPEGSISTLTIQRTEQRDSAMYRCASSPSGGAWETQYFGPGTRLLVL.